The 8 T cell receptor beta chains given below trace back to one sample, sequenced in a study of T cell changes during pregnancy in multiple sclerosis. TCRdb's copy holds only in-frame clones and misses some; the assay was immunoSEQ multiplex PCR. The sample yields approximately 89,000 clones, less than 95% seen once. Source: peripheral blood, taken in the third trimester of pregnancy. The receptors derive from a female donor with multiple sclerosis, enrolled in a pregnancy study.

The V gene is TRBV25-1, the J gene TRBJ1-2, with D possibly being TRBD1 (6 bases). The CDR3 has 15 residues. CDR1 is MGHDK and CDR2 is SYGVNS in the germline V gene. Deletions cut 5 bases from V and 2 bases from J, with 15 bases between. The CDR3 here is CASSPYLTGNYGYTF. In DNA, the CDR3 is TGTGCCAGCAGTCCCTACCTGACAGGAAACTATGGCTACACCTTC.

The gene calls are TRBV7-9 and TRBJ2-5; 12 nucleotides match TRBD2. Looked up from germline, CDR1 is SEHNR and CDR2 is FQNEAQ (reference sequence). The CDR3 covers 15 residues. With 3 bases clipped from V and 1 base from J, the junction kept 0 bases outside the gene matches. CDR3 protein: CASSLTSGGQETQYF. DNA of the CDR3: TGTGCCAGCAGCTTGACTAGCGGGGGCCAAGAGACCCAGTACTTC.

The chain carries TRBV14 and TRBJ1-1; a possible D gene is TRBD1 (6 bases). Germline V gives CDR1 SGHDN, CDR2 FVKESK. This CDR3 comprises 16 residues. V was clipped by 0 bases and J by 4 bases, with 15 bases between them. CDR3 residues: CASSQDKWGGPTEAFF. The CDR3 DNA reads TGTGCCAGCAGCCAAGATAAGTGGGGGGGCCCCACTGAAGCTTTCTTT.

This sequence joins TRBV5-4 and TRBJ2-5; perhaps TRBD1 as D (6 bases). V gave up 5 bases and J gave up 4 bases, with 18 bases separating them. The germline gives CDR1 SGHNT, CDR2 YYREEE (reference sequence). This CDR3 comprises 15 residues. CDR3 loop: CASRPLQGNIETQYF. CDR3 nucleotides: TGTGCCAGCAGACCTCTACAGGGAAATATAGAGACCCAGTACTTC. Full variable domain (rest looked up from reference TRBV5-4 and TRBJ2-5): ETGVTQSPTHLIKTRGQQVTLRCSSQSGHNTVSWYQQALGQGPQFIFQYYREEENGRGNFPPRFSGLQFPNYSSELNVNALELDDSALYLCASRPLQGNIETQYFGPGTRLLVL.

CDR3 DNA sequence: TGTGCCATCAGTGAGTCTGACTTCTCCTACGAGCAGTACTTC. This translates into CAISESDFSYEQYF. The V call is TRBV10-3, the J call TRBJ2-7; the D is unclear. CDR1 ENHRY and CDR2 SYGVKD come from the germline V gene. Trimming shortened V by 0 bases and J by 0 bases, and 6 bases separated the two germline ends. The length of the CDR3 is 14 residues.

CDR3 region: CASSDPGSTDTQYF. DNA for the CDR3: TGTGCCAGCAGCGACCCGGGGAGCACAGATACGCAGTATTTT. The J gene is TRBJ2-3, the V gene TRBV9; a weak D match, TRBD2 (5 bases). Germline V CDR1 and CDR2: SGDLS, YYNGEE. V shed 3 bases and J shed 0 bases, with 8 bases lying between them. This CDR3 is built from 14 residues.

V is TRBV5-1 and J is TRBJ2-1, with 7 bases identical to TRBD2. The V and J ends lost 7 bases and 4 bases, in that order; junction bases with no gene match: 8. The CDR3 runs to 14 residues. In germline, CDR1 is SGHRS, CDR2 YFSETQ. In DNA form, the CDR3 reads TGCGCCAGCCTCCCCAATAGCGGGTACAATGAGCAGTTCTTC. Its translation: CASLPNSGYNEQFF.

CDR3 nucleotide sequence: TGTGCCAGTAGTACCCAATCGACGGAGGCGGCTTTCGAGACCCAGTACTTC. Translation: CASSTQSTEAAFETQYF. The chain joins TRBV19 to TRBJ2-5, with D maybe TRBD2 (5 bases). This CDR3 contains 17 residues. Germline V CDR1 and CDR2: LNHDA, SQIVND (reference sequence). The V end lost 4 bases, the J end lost 5 bases, and 23 bases lay between the germline ends.